These 18 T cell receptor beta chains were sequenced from one sample in a study of neoadjuvant nivolumab and ipilimumab in lung cancer. Measured with immunoSEQ multiplex PCR; TCRdb has only the in-frame clones, and not every one. This sample has about 38,000 clones; 75% to 90% occur once, and the top ten carry 2.5% to 3.5%. The sequencing here drew on peripheral blood, taken before neoadjuvant nivolumab, alone or with ipilimumab. The receptors were gathered from an adult with non-small cell lung cancer.

This chain links TRBV11-1 with TRBJ1-1; no definite D call. Germline V gene sequence: CDR1 SGHAT, CDR2 FQDESV (reference sequence). V lost 7 bases and J 4 bases, leaving 10 bases between the germline ends. CDR3 length: 12 residues. CDR3 sequence reads: CASTPGGTEAFF. The CDR3 nucleotides are TGTGCCAGCACCCCGGGAGGCACTGAAGCTTTCTTT.

V is TRBV5-4 and J is TRBJ2-1; the match to TRBD2 covers 7 bases. The V gene end was trimmed by 2 bases and the J gene end by 1 base; junction bases not matched to a gene: 3. Germline V CDR1 and CDR2: SGHNT, YYREEE (reference sequence). The CDR3 totals 15 residues. DNA for the CDR3: TGTGCCAGCAGCTTATGGGGGGGGTCCTACAATGAGCAGTTCTTC. Its translation is CASSLWGGSYNEQFF. The variable domain in full, completed from reference TRBV5-4 and TRBJ2-1, reads ETGVTQSPTHLIKTRGQQVTLRCSSQSGHNTVSWYQQALGQGPQFIFQYYREEENGRGNFPPRFSGLQFPNYSSELNVNALELDDSALYLCASSLWGGSYNEQFFGPGTRLTVL.

This chain joins TRBV18 and TRBJ2-1, with 10 bases identical to TRBD2. J was trimmed by 1 base and V by 5 bases; bases with no gene match: 5. Germline V gene data show CDR1 as KGHSH and CDR2 as LQKENI. The CDR3 covers 16 residues. CDR3 loop: CASSFTSGISYNEQFF. The CDR3 coding sequence is TGTGCCAGCTCATTTACTAGCGGGATATCCTACAATGAGCAGTTCTTC.

This clone is termed medium-sized. The rearrangement uses TRBV7-9 and TRBJ1-1, with 9 nucleotides matching TRBD1. With V trimmed by 5 bases and J by 3 bases, 7 bases remained unmatched. CDR1 and CDR2 from the germline V gene are SEHNR and FQNEAQ (reference sequence). CDR3 length: 15 amino acids. CDR3 nucleotides: TGTGCCAGCAGCCCGAGGGGACAGGGTTACACTGAAGCTTTCTTT. The encoded protein is CASSPRGQGYTEAFF.

The chain employs TRBV6-5 and TRBJ2-7; TRBD1 agrees at 12 bases. Losses at the gene ends were 6 bases for V and 2 bases for J; bases not matched to a gene: 5. Germline loops: CDR1 MNHEY, CDR2 SVGAGI. This CDR3 is 15 amino acids long. This CDR3 reads CASRGTGGRTYEQYF. CDR3 bases: TGTGCCAGCAGGGGGACAGGGGGCCGTACCTACGAGCAGTACTTC.

This sequence joins TRBV7-3 and TRBJ1-2; TRBD1 matches at 11 bases. Germline CDR1 and CDR2: SGHTA and FQGTGA. The CDR3 totals 15 residues. With 5 bases clipped from V and 7 bases from J, the junction kept 9 bases outside the gene matches. In DNA form, the CDR3 reads TGTGCCAGCAGCCGAGACGGGACAGGGGGGTTTGGCTACACCTTC. Its translation is CASSRDGTGGFGYTF.

This chain uses TRBV7-2 with TRBJ2-1, with TRBD2 matching 8 bases. The CDR3 runs 16 residues. The V gene's germline CDR1 is SGHTA and CDR2 FQGNSA. V was clipped by 3 bases and J by 0 bases; unmatched bases: 4. The CDR3 sequence: CASSFSGDSSYNEQFF. CDR3 DNA sequence: TGTGCCAGCAGCTTTAGCGGGGATAGCTCCTACAATGAGCAGTTCTTC.

The CDR3 DNA follows: TGTGCCAGCAGCCCGGCGGCGGGGGGCGGGAACACTGAAGCTTTCTTT. Translated: CASSPAAGGGNTEAFF. This chain joins TRBV28 and TRBJ1-1; TRBD1 is a possible D gene (6 bases). Germline loops: CDR1 MDHEN, CDR2 SYDVKM. The V end was cut by 6 bases, the J end by 1 base, with 18 bases between. The CDR3 length is 16 residues.

The gene calls are TRBV18 and TRBJ2-1; the D call may be TRBD1 or TRBD2 (5 bases each). V was cut by 3 bases and J by 2 bases, with 11 bases left in between. CDR1 KGHSH and CDR2 LQKENI come from the germline V gene. The CDR3 is 15 amino acids. The CDR3 DNA follows: TGTGCCAGCTCACCCCGACCGGGACCCTACAATGAGCAGTTCTTC. This gives the protein CASSPRPGPYNEQFF.

CDR3 sequence: CASSEETGAQPQHF. For the CDR3, the DNA is TGTGCCAGCAGTGAAGAGACAGGGGCTCAGCCCCAGCATTTT. V usage is TRBV2 and J usage is TRBJ1-5, with 8 bases matching TRBD1. Germline V CDR1 and CDR2: SNHLY, FYNNEI. The CDR3 runs 14 residues. Trimming took 1 base from V and 6 from J; bases not matched to a gene: 2.

V is TRBV15 and J is TRBJ1-2; 10 bases are a match to TRBD1. J was trimmed by 7 bases and V by 4 bases; bases with no gene match: 12. Germline V gives CDR1 LNHNV, CDR2 YYDKDF (reference sequence). This CDR3 is 16 amino acids long. CDR3 residues: CATSISWTGGLGGYTF. CDR3 DNA sequence: TGTGCCACCAGCATCAGTTGGACAGGGGGACTTGGTGGCTACACCTTC.

V usage is TRBV6-9 and J usage is TRBJ1-5; TRBD1 might be the D (5 bases). This CDR3 is 14 amino acids long. Trimming removed 5 bases at V and 11 bases at J, with 19 bases between. The germline V gene has CDR1 MNHGY and CDR2 SVAAGI. For the CDR3, the DNA is TGTGCCAGCAGTCCTGAGGCCAGGGTCCGGTCCCAGCATTTT. It codes for CASSPEARVRSQHF.

This clone has a single count. This chain connects TRBV9 to TRBJ2-7; TRBD1 might be the D (6 bases). The V gene's germline CDR1 is SGDLS and CDR2 YYNGEE. The CDR3 has 14 residues. V lost 2 bases and J 1 base, leaving 10 bases between the germline ends. The CDR3 spells CASSVGGDSYEQYF. The CDR3 DNA follows: TGTGCCAGCAGCGTTGGGGGCGATTCCTACGAGCAGTACTTC.

The chain has TRBV30 and TRBJ2-1; TRBD2 matches 12 bases. Germline V gene data show CDR1 as GTSNPN and CDR2 as SVGIG (reference sequence). Unmatched junction bases numbered 10, after V lost 5 bases and J lost 8 bases. This CDR3 contains 15 residues. The CDR3 nucleotides read TGTGCCTGGGGAACGGGACTAGCGGGCAGGTATGAGCAGTTCTTC. Translation: CAWGTGLAGRYEQFF.

The V call is TRBV6-5, the J call TRBJ1-1; D is undetermined. With 3 bases removed from V and 1 base from J, the gap between germline ends came to 9 bases. Germline V CDR1 and CDR2: MNHEY, SVGAGI. The CDR3 is made up of 14 amino acids. The CDR3 region has the DNA TGTGCCAGCAGTTATTTGTTGGGGAACACTGAAGCTTTCTTT. Its translation is CASSYLLGNTEAFF.

In its sample, this clone was seen once. V and J are TRBV9 and TRBJ2-1; the D call may be TRBD1 or TRBD2 (5 bases each). Germline V lookup: CDR1 SGDLS, CDR2 YYNGEE. Trimming removed 6 bases at V and 4 bases at J, with 17 bases between. The CDR3 has 15 residues. The CDR3 reads CASTPTPGTYNEQFF. The CDR3 nucleotides read TGTGCCAGCACCCCCACTCCGGGGACGTACAATGAGCAGTTCTTC.

This clone was observed once. J is TRBJ1-1 and V is TRBV7-6; D may be TRBD1 (6 bases). The germline V gene has CDR1 SGHVS and CDR2 FNYEAQ. V lost 5 bases and J 1 base, leaving 11 bases between the germline ends. This CDR3 is built from 14 residues. DNA for the CDR3: TGTGCCAGCAGCCCCGGGGGGCCGAACACTGAAGCTTTCTTT. This sequence encodes CASSPGGPNTEAFF.

The chain is built from TRBV5-4 and TRBJ2-1; D may be TRBD1 or TRBD2 (5 bases each). The CDR3 consists of 15 residues. The germline V gene encodes CDR1 SGHNT and CDR2 YYREEE (reference sequence). With 5 bases removed from V and 2 bases from J, the gap between germline ends came to 14 bases. CDR3 in amino acids: CASSSGTDPYNEQFF. The CDR3 bases are TGTGCCAGCAGTTCCGGGACGGATCCCTACAATGAGCAGTTCTTC.